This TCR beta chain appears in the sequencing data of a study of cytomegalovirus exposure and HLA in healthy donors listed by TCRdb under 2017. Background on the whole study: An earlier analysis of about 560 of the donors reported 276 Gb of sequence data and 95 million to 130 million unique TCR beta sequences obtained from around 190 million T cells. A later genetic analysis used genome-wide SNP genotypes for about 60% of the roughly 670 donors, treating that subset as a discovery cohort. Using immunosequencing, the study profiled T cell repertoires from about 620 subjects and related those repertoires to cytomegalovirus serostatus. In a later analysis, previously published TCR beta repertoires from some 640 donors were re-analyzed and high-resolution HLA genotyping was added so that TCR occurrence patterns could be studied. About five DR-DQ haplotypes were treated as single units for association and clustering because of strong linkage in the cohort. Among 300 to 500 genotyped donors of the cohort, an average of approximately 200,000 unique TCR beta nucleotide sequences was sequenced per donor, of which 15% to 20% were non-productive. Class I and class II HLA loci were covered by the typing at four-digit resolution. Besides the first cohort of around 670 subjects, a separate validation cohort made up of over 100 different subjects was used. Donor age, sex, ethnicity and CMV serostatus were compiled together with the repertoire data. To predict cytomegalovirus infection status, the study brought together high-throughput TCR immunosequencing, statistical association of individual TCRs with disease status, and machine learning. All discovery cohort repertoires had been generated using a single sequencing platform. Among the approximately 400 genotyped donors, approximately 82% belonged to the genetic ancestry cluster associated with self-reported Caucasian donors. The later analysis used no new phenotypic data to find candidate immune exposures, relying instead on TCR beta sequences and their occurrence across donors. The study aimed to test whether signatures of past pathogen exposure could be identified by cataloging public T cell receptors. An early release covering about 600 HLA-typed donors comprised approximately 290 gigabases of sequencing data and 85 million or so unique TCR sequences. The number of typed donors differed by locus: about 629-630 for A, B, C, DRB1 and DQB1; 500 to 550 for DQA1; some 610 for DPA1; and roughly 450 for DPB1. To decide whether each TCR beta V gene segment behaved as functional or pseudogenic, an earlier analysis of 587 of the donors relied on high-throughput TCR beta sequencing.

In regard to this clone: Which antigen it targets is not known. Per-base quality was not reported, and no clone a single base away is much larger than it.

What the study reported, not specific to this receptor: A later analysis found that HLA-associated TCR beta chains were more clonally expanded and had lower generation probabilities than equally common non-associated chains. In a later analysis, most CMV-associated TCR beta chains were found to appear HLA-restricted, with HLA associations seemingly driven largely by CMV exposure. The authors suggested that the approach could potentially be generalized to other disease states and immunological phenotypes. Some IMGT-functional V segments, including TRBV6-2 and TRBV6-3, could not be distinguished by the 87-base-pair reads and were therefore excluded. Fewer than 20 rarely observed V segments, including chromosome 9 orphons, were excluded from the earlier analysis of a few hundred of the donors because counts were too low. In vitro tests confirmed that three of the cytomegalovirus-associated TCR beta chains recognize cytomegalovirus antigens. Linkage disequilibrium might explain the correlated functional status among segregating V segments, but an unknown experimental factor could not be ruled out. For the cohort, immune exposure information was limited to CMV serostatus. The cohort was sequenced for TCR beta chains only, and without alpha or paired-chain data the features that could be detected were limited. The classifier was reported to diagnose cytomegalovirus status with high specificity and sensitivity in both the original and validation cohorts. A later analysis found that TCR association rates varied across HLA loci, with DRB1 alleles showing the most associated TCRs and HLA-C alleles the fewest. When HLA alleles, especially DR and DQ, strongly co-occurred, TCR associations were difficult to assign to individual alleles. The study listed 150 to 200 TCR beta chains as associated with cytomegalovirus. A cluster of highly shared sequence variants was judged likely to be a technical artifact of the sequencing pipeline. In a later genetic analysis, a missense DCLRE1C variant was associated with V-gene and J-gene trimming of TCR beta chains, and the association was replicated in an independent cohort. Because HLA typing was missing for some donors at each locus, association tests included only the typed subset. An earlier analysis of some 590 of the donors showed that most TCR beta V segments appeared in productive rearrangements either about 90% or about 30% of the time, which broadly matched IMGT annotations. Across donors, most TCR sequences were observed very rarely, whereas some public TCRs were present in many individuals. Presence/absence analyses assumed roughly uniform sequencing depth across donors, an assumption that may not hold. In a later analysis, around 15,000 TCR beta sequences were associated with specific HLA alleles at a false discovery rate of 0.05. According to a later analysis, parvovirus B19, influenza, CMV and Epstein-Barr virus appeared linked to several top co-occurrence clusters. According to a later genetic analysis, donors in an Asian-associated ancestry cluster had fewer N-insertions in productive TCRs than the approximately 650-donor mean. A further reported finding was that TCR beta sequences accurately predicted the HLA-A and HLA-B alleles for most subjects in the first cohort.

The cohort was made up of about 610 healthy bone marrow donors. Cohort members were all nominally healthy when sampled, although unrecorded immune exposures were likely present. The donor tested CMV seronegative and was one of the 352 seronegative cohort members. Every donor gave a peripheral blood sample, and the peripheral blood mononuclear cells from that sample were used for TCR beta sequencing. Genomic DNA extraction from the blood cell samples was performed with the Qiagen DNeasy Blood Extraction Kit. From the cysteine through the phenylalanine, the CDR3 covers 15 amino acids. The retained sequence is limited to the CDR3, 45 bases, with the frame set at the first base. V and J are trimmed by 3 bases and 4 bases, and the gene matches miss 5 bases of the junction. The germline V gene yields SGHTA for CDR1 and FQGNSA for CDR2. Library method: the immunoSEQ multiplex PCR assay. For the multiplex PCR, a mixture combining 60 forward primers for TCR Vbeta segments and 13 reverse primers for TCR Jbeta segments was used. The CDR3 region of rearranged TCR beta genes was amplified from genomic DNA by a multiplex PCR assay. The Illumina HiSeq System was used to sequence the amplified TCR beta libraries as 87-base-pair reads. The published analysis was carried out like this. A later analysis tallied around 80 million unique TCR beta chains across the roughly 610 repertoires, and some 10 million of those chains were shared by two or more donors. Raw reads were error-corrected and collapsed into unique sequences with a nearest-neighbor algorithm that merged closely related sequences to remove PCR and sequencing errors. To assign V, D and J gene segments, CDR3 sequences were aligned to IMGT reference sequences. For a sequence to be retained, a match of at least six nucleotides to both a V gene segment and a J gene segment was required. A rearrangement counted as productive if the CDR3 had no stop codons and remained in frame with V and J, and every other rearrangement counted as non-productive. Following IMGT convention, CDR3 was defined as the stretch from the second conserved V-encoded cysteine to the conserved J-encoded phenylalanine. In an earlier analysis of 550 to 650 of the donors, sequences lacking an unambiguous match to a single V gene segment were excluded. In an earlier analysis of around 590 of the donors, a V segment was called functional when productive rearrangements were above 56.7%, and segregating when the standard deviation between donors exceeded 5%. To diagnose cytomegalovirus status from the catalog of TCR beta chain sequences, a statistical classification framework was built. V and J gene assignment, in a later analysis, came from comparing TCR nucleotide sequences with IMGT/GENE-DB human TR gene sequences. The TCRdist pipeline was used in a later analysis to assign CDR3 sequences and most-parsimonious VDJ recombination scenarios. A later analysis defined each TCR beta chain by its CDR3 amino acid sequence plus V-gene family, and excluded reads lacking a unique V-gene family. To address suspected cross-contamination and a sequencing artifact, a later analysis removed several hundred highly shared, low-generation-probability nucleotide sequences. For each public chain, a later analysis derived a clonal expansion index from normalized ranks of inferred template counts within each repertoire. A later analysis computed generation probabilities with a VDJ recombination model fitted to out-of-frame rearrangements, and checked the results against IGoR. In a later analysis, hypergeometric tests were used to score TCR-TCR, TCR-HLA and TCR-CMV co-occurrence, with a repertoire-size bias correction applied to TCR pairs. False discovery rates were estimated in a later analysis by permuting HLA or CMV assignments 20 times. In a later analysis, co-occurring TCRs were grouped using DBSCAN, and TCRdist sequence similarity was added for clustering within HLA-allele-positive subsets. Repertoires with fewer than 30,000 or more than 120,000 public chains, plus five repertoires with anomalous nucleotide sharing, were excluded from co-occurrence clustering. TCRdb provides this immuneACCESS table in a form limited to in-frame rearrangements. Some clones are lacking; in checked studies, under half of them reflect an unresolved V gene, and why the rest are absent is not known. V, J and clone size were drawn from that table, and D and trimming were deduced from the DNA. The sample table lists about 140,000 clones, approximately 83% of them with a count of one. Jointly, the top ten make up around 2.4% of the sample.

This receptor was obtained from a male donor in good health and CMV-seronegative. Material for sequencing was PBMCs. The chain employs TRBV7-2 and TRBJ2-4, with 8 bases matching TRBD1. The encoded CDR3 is CASSFTTGAKNIQYF. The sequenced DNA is TGTGCCAGCAGCTTCACGACAGGGGCAAAAAACATTCAGTACTTC. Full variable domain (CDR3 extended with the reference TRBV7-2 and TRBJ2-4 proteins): GAGVSQSPSNKVTEKGKDVELRCDPISGHTALYWYRQSLGQGLEFLIYFQGNSAPDKSGLPSDRFSAERTGGSVSTLTIQRTQQEDSAVYLCASSFTTGAKNIQYFGAGTRLSVL.